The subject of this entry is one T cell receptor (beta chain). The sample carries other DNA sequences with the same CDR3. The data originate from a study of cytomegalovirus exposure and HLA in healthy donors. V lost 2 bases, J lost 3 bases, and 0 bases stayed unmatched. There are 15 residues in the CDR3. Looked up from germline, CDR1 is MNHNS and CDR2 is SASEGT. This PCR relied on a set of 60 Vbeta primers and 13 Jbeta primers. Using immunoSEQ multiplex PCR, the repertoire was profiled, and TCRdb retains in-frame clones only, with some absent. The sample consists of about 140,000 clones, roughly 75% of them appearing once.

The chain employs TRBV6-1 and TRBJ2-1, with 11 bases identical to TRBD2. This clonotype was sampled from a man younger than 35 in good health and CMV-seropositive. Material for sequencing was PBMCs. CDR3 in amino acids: CASSELAGGYNEQFF. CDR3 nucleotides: TGTGCCAGCAGTGAACTAGCGGGAGGCTACAATGAGCAGTTCTTC.